One and the same sample provided the 22 T cell receptor beta chains below, sequenced in a study of cytomegalovirus exposure and HLA in healthy donors. TCRdb's table, derived via immunoSEQ multiplex PCR, lists solely in-frame clones and lacks some. The table shows under 200,000 clones, with about 90% occurring only once. The source material was PBMCs. These receptors came from a woman younger than 35 in good health and CMV-seropositive.

The chain uses TRBV5-1 and TRBJ2-3; TRBD2 aligns across 8 bases. Germline CDR1 and CDR2: SGHRS and YFSETQ. Losses at the gene ends were 0 bases for V and 3 bases for J; bases not matched to a gene: 0. The CDR3 spans 14 residues. CDR3 bases: TGCGCCAGCAGCTTGGGCGGGGGGACAGATACGCAGTATTTT. Amino acids: CASSLGGGTDTQYF.

This chain uses TRBV18 with TRBJ2-6; D unclear. Germline CDR1 reads KGHSH; CDR2 reads LQKENI. The CDR3 runs to 15 residues. V lost 3 bases to trimming and J lost 0 bases, with 6 bases between them. CDR3 residues: CASSPRSSGANVLTF. In DNA form, the CDR3 reads TGTGCCAGCTCACCGCGGAGCTCTGGGGCCAACGTCCTGACTTTC.

The CDR3 here is CASSPRDRGSYGYTF. The CDR3, as DNA: TGTGCCAGCAGCCCCCGGGACAGGGGCAGCTATGGCTACACCTTC. The gene calls are TRBV5-6 and TRBJ1-2, with 10 bases that match TRBD1. The CDR3 runs 15 residues. V shed 4 bases, J shed 4 bases, and the junction held 7 bases outside the gene matches. Germline CDR1 and CDR2: SGHDT and YYEEEE. The full variable domain, completed using reference TRBV5-6 and TRBJ1-2, is DAGVTQSPTHLIKTRGQQVTLRCSPKSGHDTVSWYQQALGQGPQFIFQYYEEEERQRGNFPDRFSGHQFPNYSSELNVNALLLGDSALYLCASSPRDRGSYGYTFGSGTRLTVV.

The chain is built from TRBV18 and TRBJ2-7; TRBD1 is a possible D gene (6 bases). The germline V gene encodes CDR1 KGHSH and CDR2 LQKENI. This CDR3 is 14 amino acids long. V dropped 4 bases and J dropped 1 base, with 11 bases sitting between them. The CDR3 DNA reads as TGTGCCAGCTCACTCGGGACACAATCCTACGAGCAGTACTTC. Translated, it gives CASSLGTQSYEQYF. The variable domain in full, completed from reference TRBV18 and TRBJ2-7, reads NAGVMQNPRHLVRRRGQEARLRCSPMKGHSHVYWYRQLPEEGLKFMVYLQKENIIDESGMPKERFSAEFPKEGPSILRIQQVVRGDSAAYFCASSLGTQSYEQYFGPGTRLTVT.

This sequence joins TRBV5-6 and TRBJ1-2, with unresolved D. This CDR3 comprises 15 residues. Trimming removed 0 bases from V and 8 bases from J, with 17 bases in between. Germline loops: CDR1 SGHDT, CDR2 YYEEEE. Here the CDR3 DNA reads TGTGCCAGCAGCTTGGCCGGGATATCGATCCGGGGCTACACCTTC. This codes for CASSLAGISIRGYTF.

The rearrangement joins TRBV2 to TRBJ2-1; TRBD1 matches at 10 bases. Germline V gene data show CDR1 as SNHLY and CDR2 as FYNNEI. The CDR3 is 13 residues long. Unmatched junction bases numbered 0, after V lost 4 bases and J lost 6 bases. The CDR3 bases are TGTGCCAGCAGTGGGACAGGGGGCAATGAGCAGTTCTTC. Protein sequence: CASSGTGGNEQFF.

The genes are TRBV9 and TRBJ2-3; D not resolved. Germline assignment: CDR1 SGDLS and CDR2 YYNGEE. The CDR3 is made up of 17 amino acids. The V end lost 0 bases, the J end lost 3 bases, and 17 bases lay between the germline ends. The chain's CDR3 is CASSVAPRLIETDTQYF. CDR3 DNA: TGTGCCAGCAGCGTAGCTCCTCGTCTAATAGAGACAGATACGCAGTATTTT.

The rearrangement links TRBV5-6 to TRBJ2-7, with 12 nucleotides matching TRBD1. Germline V gene lookup returns CDR1 SGHDT and CDR2 YYEEEE. V lost 5 bases, J lost 9 bases, and 9 bases stayed unmatched. The CDR3 length is 14 residues. The CDR3 here is CASRAGTGGRGQYF. The CDR3 nucleotides read TGTGCCAGCAGGGCCGGGACAGGGGGCCGGGGGCAGTACTTC.

J is TRBJ2-5 and V is TRBV19, with 8 bases fitting TRBD2. Trimming at V came to 2 bases and at J to 5 bases, leaving 10 bases not matched to a gene. Germline CDR1 and CDR2: LNHDA and SQIVND (reference sequence). CDR3 length: 16 amino acids. The DNA of the CDR3 is TGTGCCAGTAGTATAATCTCGGGGGGGGCGAAGGAGACCCAGTACTTC. Translated: CASSIISGGAKETQYF.

The CDR3 here is CASSQVSSGNTIYF. The CDR3 DNA follows: TGTGCCAGCAGCCAGGTCAGCTCTGGAAACACCATATATTTT. The genes are TRBV5-6 and TRBJ1-3; the D is unclear. The germline V and J ends were trimmed by 4 bases and 0 bases, with 8 bases remaining between them. Germline assignment: CDR1 SGHDT and CDR2 YYEEEE. The CDR3 contains 14 residues. Looking up the rest from reference TRBV5-6 and TRBJ1-3 gives the full variable domain: DAGVTQSPTHLIKTRGQQVTLRCSPKSGHDTVSWYQQALGQGPQFIFQYYEEEERQRGNFPDRFSGHQFPNYSSELNVNALLLGDSALYLCASSQVSSGNTIYFGEGSWLTVV.

This clone was observed once. The rearrangement links TRBV5-1 to TRBJ2-1, with TRBD2 as a possible D gene (6 bases). Germline CDR1 SGHRS, CDR2 YFSETQ. V gave up 0 bases and J gave up 7 bases, with 26 bases separating them. The CDR3 contains 19 residues. CDR3 loop: CASSLAWGGAPGYGNEQFF. CDR3 in DNA: TGCGCCAGCAGCTTGGCCTGGGGCGGGGCCCCCGGATATGGTAATGAGCAGTTCTTC.

V is TRBV6-5 and J is TRBJ2-7; TRBD1 aligns across 10 bases. After removal of 0 bases from V and 5 bases from J, the junction contained 7 bases not matched to a gene. This CDR3 contains 16 residues. Germline V lookup: CDR1 MNHEY, CDR2 SVGAGI. CDR3 protein: CASSYSATGGLDEQYF. For the CDR3, the DNA is TGTGCCAGCAGTTACTCCGCGACAGGGGGCTTAGACGAGCAGTACTTC.

V and J are TRBV27 and TRBJ2-7; TRBD2 matches at 14 bases. CDR3 size: 16 residues. The V gene end was trimmed by 4 bases and the J gene end by 9 bases; junction bases not matched to a gene: 11. The germline V gene has CDR1 MNHEY and CDR2 SMNVEV (reference sequence). CDR3 DNA sequence: TGTGCCAGCAGTTCCGGACTAGCGGGAGGAACCCTTCTGCAGTACTTC. This encodes CASSSGLAGGTLLQYF.

V and J are TRBV9 and TRBJ2-2; TRBD2 matches at 9 bases. The junction had 2 bases not matched to a gene; V was cut back by 0 bases and J by 2 bases. CDR3 length: 16 residues. From germline, CDR1 is SGDLS and CDR2 YYNGEE. CDR3: CASSVDSGSNTGELFF. The CDR3 DNA sequence: TGTGCCAGCAGCGTAGATAGCGGGAGCAACACCGGGGAGCTGTTTTTT.

V is TRBV20-1 and J is TRBJ2-1; no clear D gene. Germline CDR1 reads DFQATT; CDR2 reads SNEGSKA (reference sequence). Trimming left V 5 bases short and J 11 bases short, with 10 bases between. The CDR3 is made up of 10 amino acids. The chain's CDR3 is CSAQREQQFF. The DNA of the CDR3 is TGCAGTGCTCAGCGCGAACAGCAGTTCTTC.

The gene calls are TRBV2 and TRBJ1-2; D might be TRBD1 (5 bases). The V gene's germline CDR1 is SNHLY and CDR2 FYNNEI. The ends were cut back, 3 bases at V and 4 bases at J, with 12 bases in the middle. This CDR3 has 14 amino acids. CDR3 nucleotides: TGTGCCAGCAGTGAGGCAGGGAACGTCTATGGCTACACCTTC. Translation gives CASSEAGNVYGYTF. Full variable domain (remainder filled in from reference TRBV2 and TRBJ1-2): EPEVTQTPSHQVTQMGQEVILRCVPISNHLYFYWYRQILGQKVEFLVSFYNNEISEKSEIFDDQFSVERPDGSNFTLKIRSTKLEDSAMYFCASSEAGNVYGYTFGSGTRLTVV.

The V gene is TRBV11-2, the J gene TRBJ2-6, with a possible D match to TRBD1 (5 bases). The CDR3 sequence is 15 residues long. V gave up 2 bases and J gave up 0 bases, with 5 bases separating them. Germline loops: CDR1 SGHAT, CDR2 FQNNGV. The CDR3 sequence: CASSLRGSGANVLTF. The CDR3 DNA reads TGTGCCAGCAGCTTAAGGGGCTCTGGGGCCAACGTCCTGACTTTC.

This clone was seen only a few times. The genes are TRBV7-9 and TRBJ2-3; 14 nucleotides align to TRBD2. CDR1 and CDR2 (germline): SEHNR, FQNEAQ (reference sequence). This CDR3 has 17 residues. V lost 3 bases, J lost 3 bases, and 5 bases stayed unmatched. The CDR3 DNA is TGTGCCAGCAGCTTTGGGACTAGCGGGAGTAGGACAGATACGCAGTATTTT. It encodes CASSFGTSGSRTDTQYF.

The chain carries TRBV2 and TRBJ2-6; possible D gene TRBD1, 5 bases. The CDR3 extends over 16 amino acids. V dropped 7 bases and J dropped 0 bases, with 13 bases sitting between them. The germline CDR1 and CDR2 sequences are SNHLY and FYNNEI. The CDR3 DNA reads as TGTGCCAGCATTCTAGGACATGACTCTGGGGCCAACGTCCTGACTTTC. Protein sequence: CASILGHDSGANVLTF. Full variable domain (outside the CDR3, taken from reference TRBV2 and TRBJ2-6): EPEVTQTPSHQVTQMGQEVILRCVPISNHLYFYWYRQILGQKVEFLVSFYNNEISEKSEIFDDQFSVERPDGSNFTLKIRSTKLEDSAMYFCASILGHDSGANVLTFGAGSRLTVL.

The chain recombines TRBV11-2 with TRBJ2-7; no reliable D call. The CDR3 spans 13 residues. V lost 1 base and J 3 bases, leaving 7 bases between the germline ends. Germline V lookup: CDR1 SGHAT, CDR2 FQNNGV. CDR3 coding DNA: TGTGCCAGCAGCTTAGCCGGGTACTACGAGCAGTACTTC. Translation gives CASSLAGYYEQYF. Together with reference TRBV11-2 and TRBJ2-7, the CDR3 gives the full variable domain: EAGVAQSPRYKIIEKRQSVAFWCNPISGHATLYWYQQILGQGPKLLIQFQNNGVVDDSQLPKDRFSAERLKGVDSTLKIQPAKLEDSAVYLCASSLAGYYEQYFGPGTRLTVT.

This clone was counted a single time. This rearrangement joins TRBV7-9 to TRBJ2-2; TRBD1 is a possible D gene (5 bases). The V gene lost 2 bases and the J gene lost 4 bases, with 11 bases spanning the gap. CDR1 SEHNR and CDR2 FQNEAQ come from the germline V gene (reference sequence). This CDR3 spans 15 amino acids. In DNA form, the CDR3 reads TGTGCCAGCAGCTTACTGGGGCAACGCACCGGGGAGCTGTTTTTT. This gives the protein CASSLLGQRTGELFF.

This chain uses TRBV6-1 with TRBJ2-5, with a possible D match to TRBD1 (6 bases). V gave up 0 bases and J gave up 5 bases, with 13 bases separating them. CDR1 and CDR2 from the germline V gene are MNHNS and SASEGT. The CDR3 loop spans 15 amino acids. As DNA, the CDR3 is TGTGCCAGCAGTGAAGCGGGGGCTAGTGGGGAGACCCAGTACTTC. Encoded protein: CASSEAGASGETQYF.